This TCR beta chain was sequenced during a study of shared clonotypes between healthy human individuals. General study results and limits: When naive CD4 clonotypes were compared across several donors, 4% to 5.5% were shared.

For this clone: Its target is not known.

Profiling relied on immunoSEQ multiplex PCR, and the TCRdb table lists in-frame clones only, not all of them. Of 2 million to 2.5 million clones in the sample, 85% to 95% were seen once. V lost 5 bases and J lost 5; bases outside the gene matches: 12. Per germline, CDR1 SGHAT and CDR2 FQNNGV. This CDR3 is built from 15 residues. The rearrangement uses TRBV11-2 and TRBJ2-7; 7 bases align to TRBD1. The sample taken for sequencing was naive CD4+ T cells from PBMCs. The subset is: CD45RA+ positively selected. The TCR comes from a man younger than 30 in good health. Some clones in this sample may be carry-over from other donors' samples. The CDR3 DNA follows: TGTGCCAGCAGCAGGGGAGACAGGGTTTTGGACGAGCAGTACTTC. This codes for CASSRGDRVLDEQYF.